This T cell receptor beta chain stems from a study of T cell clonotyping in hematopoietic cell transplantation. On the study more broadly: Cytoreduction preceded collection of pretransplant recipient samples. General study points: Without cell sorting, CD4 versus CD8 contributions remain unresolved.

Time point in this sample: recipient sample about 28 days before transplant, after cytoreduction. Samples: about 28 days before transplant, then days 30, 100 and 180 after. The CDR3 is made up of 15 amino acids. After removal of 0 bases from V and 6 bases from J, the junction contained 6 bases not matched to a gene. Germline loops: CDR1 MNHEY, CDR2 SVGAGI. Assay: immunoSEQ multiplex PCR; the TCRdb copy retains only in-frame clones and omits some. The repertoire holds roughly 30,000 clones, with roughly 84% as singletons. Concerning this clone: Its antigen remains unknown.

J is TRBJ1-2 and V is TRBV6-5, with 8 positions matching TRBD1. This clonotype was obtained from a man aged 35-49 years with acute myeloid leukemia. Some clones in this sample may be carry-over from other donors' samples. The sample was peripheral blood mononuclear cells, taken before stem cell transplant. This CDR3 is CASSYSYRGEDGYTF. The CDR3 DNA is TGTGCCAGCAGTTACTCCTACAGGGGGGAGGATGGCTACACCTTC.